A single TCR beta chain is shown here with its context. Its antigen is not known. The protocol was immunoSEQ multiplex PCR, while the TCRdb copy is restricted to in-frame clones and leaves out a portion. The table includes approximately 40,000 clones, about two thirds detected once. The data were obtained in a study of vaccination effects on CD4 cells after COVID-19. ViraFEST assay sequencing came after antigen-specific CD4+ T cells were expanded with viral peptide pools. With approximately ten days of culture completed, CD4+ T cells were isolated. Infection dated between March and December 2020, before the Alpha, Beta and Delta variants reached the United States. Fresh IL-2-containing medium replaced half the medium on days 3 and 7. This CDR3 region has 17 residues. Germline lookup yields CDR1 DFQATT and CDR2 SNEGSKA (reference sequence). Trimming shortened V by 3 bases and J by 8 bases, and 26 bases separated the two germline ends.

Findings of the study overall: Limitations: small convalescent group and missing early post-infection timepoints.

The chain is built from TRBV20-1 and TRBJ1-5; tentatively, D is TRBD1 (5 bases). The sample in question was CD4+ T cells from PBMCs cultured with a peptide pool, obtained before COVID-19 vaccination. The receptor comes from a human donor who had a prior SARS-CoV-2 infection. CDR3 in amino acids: CSASRTGVGMWREPQHF. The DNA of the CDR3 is TGCAGTGCTAGTCGGACGGGGGTTGGAATGTGGAGGGAGCCCCAGCATTTT.